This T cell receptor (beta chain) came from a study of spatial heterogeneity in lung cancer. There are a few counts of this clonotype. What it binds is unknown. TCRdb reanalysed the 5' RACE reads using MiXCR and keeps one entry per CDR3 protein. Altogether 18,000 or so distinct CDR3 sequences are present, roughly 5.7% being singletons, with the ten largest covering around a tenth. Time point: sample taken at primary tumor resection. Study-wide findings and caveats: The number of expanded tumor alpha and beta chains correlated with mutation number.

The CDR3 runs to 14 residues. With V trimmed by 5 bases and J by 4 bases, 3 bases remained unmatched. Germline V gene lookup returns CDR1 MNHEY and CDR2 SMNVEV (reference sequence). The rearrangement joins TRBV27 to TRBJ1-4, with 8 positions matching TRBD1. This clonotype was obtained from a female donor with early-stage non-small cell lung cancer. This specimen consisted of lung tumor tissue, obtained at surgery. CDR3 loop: CASSPDRGNEKLFF. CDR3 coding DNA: TGTGCCAGCAGTCCTGACAGGGGTAATGAAAAACTGTTTTTT. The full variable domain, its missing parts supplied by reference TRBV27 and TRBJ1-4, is EAQVTQNPRYLITVTGKKLTVTCSQNMNHEYMSWYRQDPGLGLRQIYYSMNVEVTDKGDVPEGYKVSRKEKRNFPLILESPSPNQTSLYFCASSPDRGNEKLFFGSGTQLSVL.